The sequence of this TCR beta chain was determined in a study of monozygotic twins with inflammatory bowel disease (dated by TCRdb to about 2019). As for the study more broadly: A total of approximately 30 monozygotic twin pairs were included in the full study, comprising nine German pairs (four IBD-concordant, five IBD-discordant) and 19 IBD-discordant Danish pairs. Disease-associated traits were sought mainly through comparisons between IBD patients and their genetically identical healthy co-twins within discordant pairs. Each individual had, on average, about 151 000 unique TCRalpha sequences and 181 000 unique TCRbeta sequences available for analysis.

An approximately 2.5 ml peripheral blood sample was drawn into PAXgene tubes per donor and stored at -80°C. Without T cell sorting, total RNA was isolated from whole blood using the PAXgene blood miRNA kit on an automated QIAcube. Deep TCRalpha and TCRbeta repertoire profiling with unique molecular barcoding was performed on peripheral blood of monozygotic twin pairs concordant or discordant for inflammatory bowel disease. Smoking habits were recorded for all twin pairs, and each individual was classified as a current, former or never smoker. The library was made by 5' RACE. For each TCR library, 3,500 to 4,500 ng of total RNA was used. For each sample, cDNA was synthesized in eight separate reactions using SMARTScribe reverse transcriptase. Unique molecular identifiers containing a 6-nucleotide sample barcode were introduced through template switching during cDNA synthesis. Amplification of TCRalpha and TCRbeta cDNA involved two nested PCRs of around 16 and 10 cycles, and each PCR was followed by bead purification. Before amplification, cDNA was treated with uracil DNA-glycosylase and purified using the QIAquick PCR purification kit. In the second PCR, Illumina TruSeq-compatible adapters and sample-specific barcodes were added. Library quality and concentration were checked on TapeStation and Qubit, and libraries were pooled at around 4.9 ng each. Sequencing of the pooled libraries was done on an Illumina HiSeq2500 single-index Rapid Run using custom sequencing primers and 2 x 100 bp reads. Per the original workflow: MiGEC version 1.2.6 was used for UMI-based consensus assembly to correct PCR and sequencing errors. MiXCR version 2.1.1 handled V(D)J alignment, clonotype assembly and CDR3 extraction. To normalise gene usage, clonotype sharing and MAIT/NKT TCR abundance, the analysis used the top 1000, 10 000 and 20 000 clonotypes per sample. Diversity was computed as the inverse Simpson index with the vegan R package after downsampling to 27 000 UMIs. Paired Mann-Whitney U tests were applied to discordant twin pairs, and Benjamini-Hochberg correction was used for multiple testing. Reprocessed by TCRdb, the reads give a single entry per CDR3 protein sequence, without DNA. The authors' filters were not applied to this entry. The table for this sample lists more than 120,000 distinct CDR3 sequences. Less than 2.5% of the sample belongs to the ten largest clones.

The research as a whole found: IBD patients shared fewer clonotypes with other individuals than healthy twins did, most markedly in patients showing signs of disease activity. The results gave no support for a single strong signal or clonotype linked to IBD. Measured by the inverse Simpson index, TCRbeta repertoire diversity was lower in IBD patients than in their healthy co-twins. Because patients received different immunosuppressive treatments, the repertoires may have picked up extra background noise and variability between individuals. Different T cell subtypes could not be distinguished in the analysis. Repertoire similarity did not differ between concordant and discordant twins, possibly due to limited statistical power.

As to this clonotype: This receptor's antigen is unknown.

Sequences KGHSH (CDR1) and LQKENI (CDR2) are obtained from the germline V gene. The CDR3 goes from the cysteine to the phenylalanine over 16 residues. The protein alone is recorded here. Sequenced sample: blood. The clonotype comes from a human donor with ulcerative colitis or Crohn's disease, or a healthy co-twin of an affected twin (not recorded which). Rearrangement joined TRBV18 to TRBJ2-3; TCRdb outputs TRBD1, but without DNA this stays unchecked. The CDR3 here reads CASSPPQGARGDTQYF.